This passage covers 22 T cell receptor beta chains from one sample sequenced in a study of shared clonotypes between healthy human individuals. Using immunoSEQ multiplex PCR, the repertoire was profiled, and TCRdb retains in-frame clones only, with some absent. The repertoire has 550,000 to 850,000 clones, less than 85% of them found once; the top ten carry 1.7%. The sequenced material came from memory CD4+ T cells sorted from blood. Stated subset: CD45RA-negative fraction. The receptors originated from a young woman in good health.

The chain carries TRBV29-1 and TRBJ2-1, with 10 bases fitting TRBD2. The CDR3 is made up of 15 amino acids. With 7 bases clipped from V and 6 bases from J, the junction kept 12 bases outside the gene matches. Looked up from germline, CDR1 is SQVTM and CDR2 is ANQGSEA. CDR3 sequence: CSAPTTSGWINEQFF. CDR3 nucleotide sequence: TGCAGCGCTCCTACGACTAGCGGGTGGATCAATGAGCAGTTCTTC.

The gene calls are TRBV11-2 and TRBJ2-3, with TRBD2 identical over 8 bases. V lost 4 bases to trimming and J lost 4 bases; unmatched junction nucleotides: 10. Germline CDR1 is SGHAT and CDR2 is FQNNGV. The CDR3 covers 16 residues. CDR3 in DNA: TGTGCCAGCAGCTATTTGGCGGGGGGCAAGGCAGATACGCAGTATTTT. This codes for CASSYLAGGKADTQYF. The full variable domain, its missing parts supplied by reference TRBV11-2 and TRBJ2-3, is EAGVAQSPRYKIIEKRQSVAFWCNPISGHATLYWYQQILGQGPKLLIQFQNNGVVDDSQLPKDRFSAERLKGVDSTLKIQPAKLEDSAVYLCASSYLAGGKADTQYFGPGTRLTVL.

The chain uses TRBV7-8 and TRBJ2-1, with 12 nucleotides matching TRBD2. CDR1 SGHVS and CDR2 FQNEAQ come from the germline V gene. CDR3 length equals 16 residues. The V gene end was trimmed by 4 bases and the J gene end by 7 bases; junction bases not matched to a gene: 8. Here the CDR3 DNA reads TGTGCCAGCAGCTACGTCTGGACTAGCGGGAAAAATGAGCAGTTCTTC. This translates into CASSYVWTSGKNEQFF.

This rearrangement joins TRBV5-6 to TRBJ2-3; D perhaps matches TRBD2 (5 bases). V was shortened by 5 bases and J by 6 bases, with 10 bases between the two germline ends. This CDR3 has 12 amino acids. The germline CDR1 and CDR2 sequences are SGHDT and YYEEEE. CDR3 bases: TGTGCCAGCAGTCTCGAGGGTGATACGCAGTATTTT. Translating it yields CASSLEGDTQYF. Full variable domain (missing parts from reference TRBV5-6 and TRBJ2-3): DAGVTQSPTHLIKTRGQQVTLRCSPKSGHDTVSWYQQALGQGPQFIFQYYEEEERQRGNFPDRFSGHQFPNYSSELNVNALLLGDSALYLCASSLEGDTQYFGPGTRLTVL.

A few counts support this clone. CDR3 sequence reads: CASSPGWGSSDQPQHF. The CDR3 nucleotides read TGCGCCAGCAGCCCTGGGTGGGGGTCTAGTGATCAGCCCCAGCATTTT. The gene calls are TRBV5-1 and TRBJ1-5; the D gene is possibly TRBD1 (5 bases). V lost 4 bases, J lost 5 bases, and 19 bases lay in between. Germline CDR1 reads SGHRS; CDR2 reads YFSETQ. This CDR3 is 16 amino acids long.

The chain couples TRBV7-8 to TRBJ2-7, with D hard to call. The CDR3 length is 13 residues. Trimming left V 7 bases short and J 5 bases short, with 15 bases between. Looked up from germline, CDR1 is SGHVS and CDR2 is FQNEAQ. This CDR3 reads CASNLREFDEQYF. DNA of the CDR3: TGTGCCAGCAACTTGCGAGAGTTCGACGAGCAGTACTTC.

The sample holds one count of this clone. The chain uses TRBV13 and TRBJ1-1; tentative D call: TRBD1 (6 bases). This CDR3 region has 13 residues. CDR1 is PRHDT, CDR2 FYEKMQ, per germline (reference sequence). The V end was cut by 0 bases, the J end by 9 bases, with 11 bases between. The CDR3 is CASSLGVRDKAFF. In DNA, the CDR3 is TGTGCCAGCAGCTTAGGCGTCCGGGACAAAGCTTTCTTT.

The chain employs TRBV7-7 and TRBJ1-5; D is undetermined. Germline V lookup: CDR1 SSHAT, CDR2 FNYEAQ (reference sequence). The germline V and J ends were trimmed by 5 bases and 7 bases, with 12 bases remaining between them. The CDR3 spans 13 residues. CDR3 region: CASSPRPGQPQHF. The CDR3 nucleotides are TGTGCCAGCAGCCCCCGACCCGGACAGCCCCAGCATTTT.

This clone was observed once. The V and J genes are TRBV19 and TRBJ1-4; D ambiguous. The CDR3 has 13 residues. CDR1 is LNHDA and CDR2 is SQIVND in the germline V gene (reference sequence). Deletions cut 6 bases from V and 2 bases from J, with 7 bases between. The CDR3 reads CASSRRTNEKLFF. The CDR3 DNA reads as TGTGCCAGTAGCCGCAGGACTAATGAAAAACTGTTTTTT.

This chain uses TRBV27 with TRBJ2-5, with D maybe TRBD1 (5 bases). The CDR3 runs to 14 residues. Trimming took off 8 bases at V and 1 base at J, with 14 bases between the two ends. Germline CDR1 and CDR2: MNHEY and SMNVEV (reference sequence). The CDR3 DNA reads as TGTGCCAGCTGGGTAGGGGCTGCCCAAGAGACCCAGTACTTC. Translation gives CASWVGAAQETQYF.

The chain joins TRBV7-9 to TRBJ2-1; D might be TRBD2 (5 bases). V was trimmed by 5 bases and J by 6 bases, leaving 20 bases between them. The CDR3 runs to 16 residues. Germline-derived CDR1 and CDR2 are SEHNR and FQNEAQ (reference sequence). The CDR3 sequence is CASSGWTAVDGNEQFF. CDR3 coding DNA: TGTGCCAGCAGCGGATGGACTGCGGTTGATGGCAATGAGCAGTTCTTC. The variable domain in full, completed from reference TRBV7-9 and TRBJ2-1, reads DTGVSQNPRHKITKRGQNVTFRCDPISEHNRLYWYRQTLGQGPEFLTYFQNEAQLEKSRLLSDRFSAERPKGSFSTLEIQRTEQGDSAMYLCASSGWTAVDGNEQFFGPGTRLTVL.

This clone is a singleton in its sample. V usage is TRBV9 and J usage is TRBJ2-3; perhaps TRBD2 as D (6 bases). Trimming removed 1 base from V and 2 bases from J, with 11 bases in between. The germline V gene encodes CDR1 SGDLS and CDR2 YYNGEE. The CDR3 extends over 15 amino acids. The CDR3 reads CASSVLSGLTDTQYF. DNA of the CDR3: TGTGCCAGCAGCGTACTTAGCGGACTCACAGATACGCAGTATTTT.

This chain uses TRBV7-2 with TRBJ2-5, with D possibly TRBD1 on 5 matching bases. This CDR3 spans 14 amino acids. Trimming removed 3 bases at V and 1 base at J, with 9 bases between. The germline V gene encodes CDR1 SGHTA and CDR2 FQGNSA. The CDR3 sequence: CASSFQGFQETQYF. As DNA, the CDR3 is TGTGCCAGCAGCTTCCAGGGCTTCCAAGAGACCCAGTACTTC.

This sequence joins TRBV7-6 and TRBJ1-3; 7 nucleotides match TRBD1. Germline CDR1 SGHVS, CDR2 FNYEAQ. This CDR3 spans 17 amino acids. V dropped 3 bases and J dropped 2; count of bases not matched to a gene: 10. CDR3 sequence (DNA): TGTGCCAGCAGCTTGCGGAACACACAGGGGCCTGGAAACACCATATATTTT. This encodes CASSLRNTQGPGNTIYF.

This chain links TRBV10-3 with TRBJ1-1; unclear D gene. CDR3 size: 12 residues. Germline loops: CDR1 ENHRY, CDR2 SYGVKD. V was trimmed by 8 bases and J by 4 bases, leaving 11 bases between them. The DNA for the CDR3 is TGTGCCATCTCACCCGAGGGCACTGAAGCTTTCTTT. It codes for CAISPEGTEAFF.

The chain employs TRBV28 and TRBJ2-7, with 11 bases matching TRBD2. The V segment lost 5 bases and the J segment 2 bases; nucleotides outside the gene matches: 5. CDR3 length: 15 amino acids. The germline CDR1 and CDR2 sequences are MDHEN and SYDVKM. In DNA form, the CDR3 reads TGTGCCAGCAGTCCAATAGCGGGAGGGCCCTACGAGCAGTACTTC. Its translation: CASSPIAGGPYEQYF.

This clone has a handful of counts. The same CDR3 is also encoded by other DNA sequences in this sample. The chain combines TRBV28 with TRBJ2-5; TRBD1 is a possible D gene (5 bases). The CDR3 has 14 residues. V was shortened by 2 bases and J by 4 bases, with 11 bases between the two germline ends. Germline CDR1 reads MDHEN; CDR2 reads SYDVKM. The CDR3 DNA is TGTGCCAGCAGTTTAGGACAAGGGCCAGAGACCCAGTACTTC. It is translated as CASSLGQGPETQYF.

The chain recombines TRBV28 with TRBJ2-2, with D perhaps matching TRBD1 (5 bases). V was pared by 8 bases and J by 0 bases, with 7 bases between. The CDR3 has 13 amino acids. CDR1 MDHEN and CDR2 SYDVKM come from the germline V gene. The CDR3 region is CASGAANTGELFF. In DNA, the CDR3 is TGTGCCAGCGGGGCAGCGAACACCGGGGAGCTGTTTTTT.

The chain couples TRBV10-3 to TRBJ1-5, with unresolved D. This CDR3 is 13 amino acids long. The V and J ends lost 2 bases and 4 bases respectively, with 6 bases between them. Germline CDR1 reads ENHRY; CDR2 reads SYGVKD. CDR3 nucleotide sequence: TGTGCCATCAGTGAGCGGGAAAATCAGCCCCAGCATTTT. Translated: CAISERENQPQHF.

In this sample, this clone turned up a few times. The rearrangement uses TRBV2 and TRBJ2-7, with 11 bases fitting TRBD2. With V trimmed by 4 bases and J by 7 bases, 9 bases remained unmatched. Germline CDR1 reads SNHLY; CDR2 reads FYNNEI. CDR3 length: 15 amino acids. In nucleotides, the CDR3 is TGTGCCAGCAGTGTCGGGACTAGCGGCATTTTGGAGCAGTACTTC. This sequence encodes CASSVGTSGILEQYF.

This clone was seen only once. The chain links TRBV21-1 to TRBJ2-1; TRBD2, the table's D call, was not compared with the DNA. TRBV21-1 is recorded as a pseudogene. The length of the CDR3 is 17 residues. The chain's CDR3 is CASSKRAAGDSYNEQFF. DNA for the CDR3: TGTGCCAGCAGCAAACGTGCAGCCGGAGACTCCTACAATGAGCAGTTCTTC.

The CDR3 sequence is CASSLRTLPDTEAFF. DNA of the CDR3: TGTGCCAGCAGTCTAAGGACATTACCTGACACTGAAGCTTTCTTT. The chain links TRBV6-5 to TRBJ1-1; maybe TRBD1 (5 bases). Trimming removed 5 bases at V and 3 bases at J, with 16 bases between. Germline loops: CDR1 MNHEY, CDR2 SVGAGI. The CDR3 spans 15 residues.